Here is one TCR beta chain with its context. Antigen: not known. Germline V gene lookup returns CDR1 MNHNS and CDR2 SASEGT. The CDR3 extends over 15 amino acids. V lost 7 bases and J lost 9, with 19 bases in between. This specimen belongs to a study of blood T cells in healthy people across ages. As for the study in general: Template-switching capture recovered about one barcoded beta molecule per two T cells. The study, taken as a whole, reports: Fewer expanded clones and more diversity marked long-lived versus aged donors.

Then a second PCR, running about 6 to 11 cycles, was carried out with a sample-barcoded 5' primer and a J-beta primer mix. One entry per CDR3 protein, called by TCRdb with MiXCR from the 5' RACE reads. The repertoire has some 1,000,000 distinct CDR3 sequences, approximately 25% of them found once; the top ten carry about 0.8%. The amount of total RNA extracted per sample was at least 5.5 micrograms. These records were also assigned to another study, of T cells of mothers and their children. In that study: Across the analysis, no persistent microchimeric T cell clones were detected.

Material: blood. The sequence derives from a girl under 10 years old in good health. The chain carries TRBV6-1 and TRBJ1-6, with a tentative D call TRBD1 (5 bases). The CDR3 nucleotides are TGTGCCAGCAAGGATAATGGGGGGGTCGGTTCACCCCTCCACTTT. This translates into CASKDNGGVGSPLHF.